The TCR beta chain under discussion was sequenced for a study of T cells after yellow fever vaccination. TCR cDNA, made by 5'RACE template switching, carried an added universal primer site and UMIs. TCRdb re-derived calls from the 5' RACE reads in MiXCR, one entry per CDR3 protein. The sample records 450,000 to 600,000 distinct CDR3 sequences, about 17% being singletons. Trimming shortened V by 7 bases and J by 3 bases, and 12 bases separated the two germline ends. CDR1 and CDR2 from the germline V gene are MNHEY and SVGEGT. This CDR3 spans 13 amino acids. This chain connects TRBV6-2 or TRBV6-3 to TRBJ1-1; D remains ambiguous. This receptor was taken from a man aged 18 to 35 who received the YFV17D yellow fever vaccine. The source was PBMCs, collected 5 days after the first yellow fever vaccination. CDR3 protein: CASKMDGDTEAFF. The CDR3, as DNA: TGTGCCAGCAAGATGGACGGAGACACTGAAGCTTTCTTT.